This T cell receptor (beta chain) was documented in a study of regulatory T cells in long-lasting Graves disease. Arm-PCR of CDR3 regions and iRepertoire HTBI primers were the basis on which TCR beta libraries were built. Each CDR3 protein is one row after TCRdb ran MiXCR on the multiplex PCR reads. The sample records 300,000 to 350,000 distinct CDR3 sequences, around a fifth being singletons. The CDR3 consists of 12 residues. The V gene's germline CDR1 is DFQATT and CDR2 SNEGSKA (reference sequence). Trimming removed 7 bases from V and 2 bases from J, with 9 bases in between. This clonotype was detected many times. The sample's time point: persistent/refractory GD, antithyroid drugs over 5 years with positive TRAb. Researchers made the TCR library from RNA that was extracted from PBMCs.

This TCR was recovered from a female donor with Graves disease. V is TRBV20-1 and J is TRBJ1-5, with D unclear. Sequenced material: peripheral blood mononuclear cells (PBMCs), taken when the disease was refractory, from a patient treated with antithyroid drugs. CDR3 region: CSVVVGNQPQHF. CDR3 coding DNA: TGCAGTGTGGTGGTGGGCAATCAGCCCCAGCATTTT.